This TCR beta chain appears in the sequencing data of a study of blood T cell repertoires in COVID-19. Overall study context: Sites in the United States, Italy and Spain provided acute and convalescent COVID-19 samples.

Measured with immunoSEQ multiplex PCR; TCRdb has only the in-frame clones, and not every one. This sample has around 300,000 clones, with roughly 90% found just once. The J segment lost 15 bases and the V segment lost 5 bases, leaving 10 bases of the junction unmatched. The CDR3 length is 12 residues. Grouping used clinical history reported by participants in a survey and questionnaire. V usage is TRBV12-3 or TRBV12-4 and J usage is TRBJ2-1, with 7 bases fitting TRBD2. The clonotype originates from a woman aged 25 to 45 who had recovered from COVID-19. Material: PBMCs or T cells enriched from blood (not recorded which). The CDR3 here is CASSPGGEFGFF. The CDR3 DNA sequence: TGTGCCAGCAGTCCGGGGGGAGAATTTGGGTTCTTC.